This passage covers 14 T cell receptor beta chains from one sample sequenced in a study of T-cell reconstitution after alpha-beta-depleted transplantation in children. Preparing the TCRbeta library involved the use of unique molecular identifiers. Using its own MiXCR run on the PCR reads, TCRdb lists one record per CDR3 protein. The repertoire has around 600,000 distinct CDR3 sequences, about 21% of them found once; the top ten carry 13% to 15%. Sequences were derived from PBMCs, mostly from graft donor cells, sampled 360 days after TCRalphabeta/CD19-depleted stem cell transplant. The receptors here all came from a boy in the first two years of life who had a stem cell transplant for acute myeloid leukemia, so the T cells may come from the graft donor.

This clonotype was counted only a few times. V and J are TRBV20-1 and TRBJ1-2, with TRBD1 matching 8 bases. Per the germline V gene, CDR1 is DFQATT and CDR2 is SNEGSKA (reference sequence). V trimming: 3 bases; J trimming: 4 bases; junction bases outside the gene matches: 4. The CDR3 covers 13 residues. The CDR3 is CSASKGQGYGYTF. DNA for the CDR3: TGCAGTGCTAGTAAAGGACAGGGCTATGGCTACACCTTC.

This clonotype was counted at least ten times. V is TRBV29-1 and J is TRBJ2-7, with 7 bases identical to TRBD1. Germline V CDR1 and CDR2: SQVTM, ANQGSEA. V was pared by 4 bases and J by 3 bases, with 9 bases of the junction left unmatched. This CDR3 is 14 amino acids long. The CDR3 reads CSVAPTGALYEQYF. In DNA, the CDR3 is TGCAGCGTTGCCCCCACAGGGGCACTCTACGAGCAGTACTTC.

This clonotype was counted a few times. This chain joins TRBV7-9 and TRBJ2-1; the match to TRBD2 covers 12 bases. The CDR3 has 15 amino acids. Germline-derived CDR1 and CDR2 are SEHNR and FQNEAQ (reference sequence). Losses at the gene ends were 2 bases for V and 7 bases for J; bases not matched to a gene: 3. CDR3 loop: CASSLLAGGANEQFF. The DNA of the CDR3 is TGTGCCAGCAGCTTACTAGCGGGGGGGGCTAATGAGCAGTTCTTC.

The CDR3 protein is CASSQDIRGQAGGYTF. The DNA of the CDR3 is TGCGCCAGCAGCCAAGACATTCGGGGTCAGGCGGGAGGCTACACCTTC. The J gene is TRBJ1-2, the V gene TRBV4-3; D is undetermined. Looked up from germline, CDR1 is LGHNA and CDR2 is YSLEER. V lost 0 bases and J lost 8, with 19 bases in between. The length of the CDR3 is 16 residues.

This clonotype was counted at least ten times. The chain couples TRBV9 to TRBJ2-1; D is perhaps TRBD1 or TRBD2 (5 bases each). The CDR3 length is 16 residues. Germline assignment: CDR1 SGDLS and CDR2 YYNGEE. V dropped 3 bases and J dropped 8 bases, with 21 bases sitting between them. CDR3 coding DNA: TGTGCCAGCAGCGAAGTCTGGGCGCCCCGGGGCGATGAGCAGTTCTTC. It yields the protein CASSEVWAPRGDEQFF.

V usage is TRBV7-6 and J usage is TRBJ2-1; TRBD2 matches at 8 bases. The CDR3 consists of 17 residues. The V gene end was trimmed by 1 base and the J gene end by 7 bases; junction bases not matched to a gene: 12. Germline CDR1 and CDR2: SGHVS and FNYEAQ. The CDR3 coding sequence is TGTGCCAGCAGCTTAGGGAAAGTCCGGGGGGGCCATAATGAGCAGTTCTTC. Translating gives CASSLGKVRGGHNEQFF.

This chain joins TRBV20-1 and TRBJ2-3, with 9 positions matching TRBD2. CDR3 length: 15 amino acids. Germline lookup yields CDR1 DFQATT and CDR2 SNEGSKA (reference sequence). Trimming took 0 bases from V and 1 from J; bases not matched to a gene: 2. The CDR3 loop is CSARDRTSGTDTQYF. DNA of the CDR3: TGCAGTGCTAGAGACAGGACTAGCGGCACAGATACGCAGTATTTT.

This clonotype was counted only a few times. The chain links TRBV12-3 or TRBV12-4 to TRBJ2-5; 7 nucleotides agree with TRBD2. Losses at the gene ends were 6 bases for V and 3 bases for J; bases not matched to a gene: 4. This CDR3 is 13 amino acids long. CDR3 region: CASSMAGEETQYF. In DNA form, the CDR3 reads TGTGCCAGCAGCATGGCGGGGGAAGAGACCCAGTACTTC.

This clonotype has at least ten counts. V gene TRBV28 combines with J gene TRBJ2-3, with D hard to call. This CDR3 is built from 17 residues. Germline V lookup: CDR1 MDHEN, CDR2 SYDVKM. The V and J ends lost 6 bases and 0 bases respectively, with 19 bases between them. The CDR3 loop is CASSYHLDGTSTDTQYF. For the CDR3, the DNA is TGTGCCAGCAGCTACCACCTAGACGGCACTAGCACAGATACGCAGTATTTT.

The chain employs TRBV9 and TRBJ2-7; D unclear. V gave up 3 bases and J gave up 0 bases, with 4 bases separating them. Germline V gene sequence: CDR1 SGDLS, CDR2 YYNGEE. CDR3 length equals 12 residues. CDR3 amino acids: CASSGSSYEQYF. In DNA form, the CDR3 reads TGTGCCAGCAGCGGAAGCTCCTACGAGCAGTACTTC.

The rearrangement links TRBV5-1 to TRBJ2-1, with unresolved D. This CDR3 is 13 amino acids long. Trimming left V 0 bases short and J 7 bases short, with 8 bases between. Per the germline V gene, CDR1 is SGHRS and CDR2 is YFSETQ. Here the CDR3 DNA reads TGCGCCAGCAGCTTGGGTCAGAAAAATGAGCAGTTCTTC. Residues: CASSLGQKNEQFF.

The chain couples TRBV20-1 to TRBJ2-2, with TRBD1 identical over 11 bases. The trim removed 5 bases at V and 7 bases at J, leaving 15 bases unmatched. Per the germline V gene, CDR1 is DFQATT and CDR2 is SNEGSKA (reference sequence). This CDR3 is built from 17 residues. For the CDR3, the DNA is TGCAGTGCTTTCCGGGACAGGGGGATTGGGTATGACGGGGAGCTGTTTTTT. Amino acid sequence: CSAFRDRGIGYDGELFF.

On this clonotype itself: Given a much more abundant clone one base away, this may be a read error. The gene calls are TRBV29-1 and TRBJ2-3, with D unresolved. The CDR3 totals 11 residues. CDR1 SQVTM and CDR2 ANQGSEA come from the germline V gene. The DNA of the CDR3 is TGCACCATAAGGGCCGAGCATACGCAGTATTTT. This gives the protein CTIRAEHTQYF.

This clonotype showed up many times. This chain links TRBV7-9 with TRBJ2-1, with D tentatively TRBD1 or TRBD2 (7 bases each). The CDR3 contains 15 residues. V lost 1 base and J lost 7, with 14 bases in between. Germline-derived CDR1 and CDR2 are SEHNR and FQNEAQ (reference sequence). The CDR3, as DNA: TGTGCCAGCAGCTTAGTGACTAGCAGGGGGAATGAGCAGTTCTTC. It translates to CASSLVTSRGNEQFF.